Listed here are 13 T cell receptor beta chains from one sample, sequenced in a study of T cells in Graves' hyperthyroidism and ophthalmopathy. From RNA transcripts, TCR beta CDR3 regions were amplified. When the TCR CDR3 underwent first-round RT-PCR, the HTBI primer set was used. TCRdb recomputed calls from the multiplex PCR reads with MiXCR, one row per CDR3 protein. The sample holds roughly 710,000 distinct CDR3 sequences, just over 35% seen once. The sequenced material came from blood. The receptors were gathered from a woman aged 40 to 50 with Graves' hyperthyroidism.

The rearrangement links TRBV9 to TRBJ2-1; TRBD2 is a possible D gene (7 bases). Germline V gives CDR1 SGDLS, CDR2 YYNGEE. The CDR3 extends over 15 amino acids. V gave up 2 bases and J gave up 0 bases, with 9 bases separating them. CDR3 region: CASSVAGASYNEQFF. CDR3 nucleotide sequence: TGTGCCAGCAGCGTGGCGGGGGCCTCCTACAATGAGCAGTTCTTC.

This clonotype was seen only a few times. V and J are TRBV25-1 and TRBJ1-3; the D is unclear. Germline V gives CDR1 MGHDK, CDR2 SYGVNS. V was clipped by 6 bases and J by 2 bases, with 11 bases between them. The CDR3 extends over 14 amino acids. The CDR3 sequence: CASSGRTTGNTIYF. CDR3 nucleotides: TGTGCCAGCAGCGGACGGACTACTGGAAACACCATATATTTT.

This clonotype appeared a few times. V usage is TRBV27 and J usage is TRBJ2-5, with a possible D match to TRBD2 (7 bases). This CDR3 contains 15 residues. Germline CDR1 reads MNHEY; CDR2 reads SMNVEV (reference sequence). V was pared by 7 bases and J by 5 bases, with 20 bases between. CDR3 sequence: CASTLRRGGGETQYF. As DNA, the CDR3 is TGTGCCAGCACCTTACGGAGGGGGGGCGGGGAGACCCAGTACTTC.

This clonotype occurred many times. V usage is TRBV6-2 or TRBV6-3 and J usage is TRBJ1-6; D possibly corresponds to TRBD1 (6 bases). V lost 6 bases and J 8 bases, leaving 14 bases between the germline ends. The CDR3 loop spans 14 amino acids. Per the germline V gene, CDR1 is MNHEY and CDR2 is SVGEGT. The DNA of the CDR3 is TGTGCCAGCAGAACAGGGACCAACCATTCACCCCTCCACTTT. Protein: CASRTGTNHSPLHF.

At least ten counts were recorded for this clonotype. The chain carries TRBV10-3 and TRBJ2-5; 7 bases match TRBD2. This CDR3 has 14 amino acids. Trimming at V came to 4 bases and at J to 2 bases, leaving 4 bases not matched to a gene. Germline CDR1 and CDR2: ENHRY and SYGVKD. This chain's CDR3 is CAISASAGQETQYF. CDR3 in DNA: TGTGCCATCAGTGCTTCAGCGGGGCAAGAGACCCAGTACTTC.

The chain links TRBV29-1 to TRBJ1-1; D not certain. The V and J ends lost 3 bases and 8 bases respectively, with 7 bases between them. Germline V gene sequence: CDR1 SQVTM, CDR2 ANQGSEA. The CDR3 is 10 residues long. The CDR3 DNA is TGCAGCGTTGAGGTAGAAGAAGCTTTCTTT. Residues: CSVEVEEAFF.

To note about this clonotype: A single base separates this from a much larger clone, so it may be a read error. The gene calls are TRBV5-1 and TRBJ2-2; 8 bases agree with TRBD1. The germline gives CDR1 SGHRS, CDR2 YFSETQ. The CDR3 is 15 amino acids. Written as DNA, the CDR3 is TGCGCCAGCAGCTGGGGACAGGATAACACCGGGAAGCTGTTTTTT. Protein: CASSWGQDNTGKLFF.

V gene TRBV12-3 or TRBV12-4 combines with J gene TRBJ1-4, with TRBD1 as a possible D gene (5 bases). The CDR3 has 14 residues. The germline V and J ends were trimmed by 5 bases and 11 bases, with 18 bases remaining between them. The CDR3 loop reads CASSPGTFRGKLFF. The DNA for the CDR3 is TGTGCCAGCAGTCCAGGGACCTTTAGGGGCAAACTGTTTTTT.

The chain links TRBV29-1 to TRBJ1-2; the match to TRBD1 covers 7 bases. The CDR3 runs 12 residues. J lost 4 bases, V lost 7 bases, and 6 bases had no gene match. Germline CDR1 and CDR2: SQVTM and ANQGSEA. CDR3 region: CSAEDRTYGYTF. DNA for the CDR3: TGCAGCGCCGAGGACAGGACCTATGGCTACACCTTC.

The rearrangement joins TRBV25-1 to TRBJ1-4; TRBD1 matches at 10 bases. Germline-derived CDR1 and CDR2 are MGHDK and SYGVNS. The V segment lost 8 bases and the J segment 11 bases; nucleotides outside the gene matches: 11. There are 14 residues in the CDR3. The CDR3, as DNA: TGTGCCAGCTCAGATTGGACAGGGGGGGAGAAACTGTTTTTT. This gives the protein CASSDWTGGEKLFF.

This clonotype was picked up a small number of times. This rearrangement joins TRBV20-1 to TRBJ1-1; tentatively, D is TRBD1 (6 bases). Trimming pared 5 bases from V and 3 bases from J, leaving 10 bases between. The CDR3 runs 12 residues. Germline CDR1 DFQATT, CDR2 SNEGSKA (reference sequence). In DNA form, the CDR3 reads TGCAGTGCTGGAGGGGGGGACACTGAAGCTTTCTTT. Protein: CSAGGGDTEAFF.

The chain joins TRBV7-2 to TRBJ1-1, with TRBD1 as a possible D gene (5 bases). Trimming left V 1 base short and J 4 bases short, with 13 bases between. Germline V gene sequence: CDR1 SGHTA, CDR2 FQGNSA. This CDR3 has 15 residues. CDR3 nucleotides: TGTGCCAGCAGCTTAGAAGCCCGGGACCTCACTGAAGCTTTCTTT. It translates to CASSLEARDLTEAFF.

At least ten counts were recorded for this clonotype. The chain recombines TRBV16 with TRBJ1-4, with a tentative D call TRBD1 (6 bases). Per the germline V gene, CDR1 is KGHSY and CDR2 is FQNENV. V lost 2 bases and J 10 bases, leaving 11 bases between the germline ends. The CDR3 loop spans 13 amino acids. CDR3 sequence: CASSQGRGGKLFF. In DNA form, the CDR3 reads TGTGCCAGCAGCCAAGGGAGAGGGGGAAAACTGTTTTTT.